This T cell receptor beta chain was sequenced for a study of shared clonotypes between healthy human individuals. From germline, CDR1 is SGHVS and CDR2 FNYEAQ. This CDR3 has 15 residues. Trimming took off 5 bases at V and 6 bases at J, with 16 bases between the two ends. This clone was recorded once. Using immunoSEQ multiplex PCR, the repertoire was profiled, and TCRdb retains in-frame clones only, with some absent. In the table there are around 2.1 million clones, roughly 91% of which are singletons. The naive CD8 fraction comprised CD45RO-negative cells positively selected for CCR7 and excluded terminally differentiated effector memory CD45RA+ cells.

This receptor was obtained from a man younger than 35 in good health. Some clones in this sample may be carry-over from other donors' samples. The rearrangement joins TRBV7-6 to TRBJ2-2, with a weak D call TRBD1 (5 bases). The sequencing sample was made of naive CD8+ T cells from PBMCs. The CDR3 DNA reads as TGTGCCAGCAGCCCCCCTGAAGGGGTCGCCGGGGAGCTGTTTTTT. The encoded protein is CASSPPEGVAGELFF.